The rows below give T cell receptor beta chains drawn from one sample of a study of patients and donors after allogeneic stem cell transplantation. TCRdb re-called the RT-PCR reads with MiXCR, one entry per CDR3 protein. This sample has about a million distinct CDR3 sequences, with about 20% found just once. The specimen was blood, either unsorted or a sorted T cell fraction (not recorded which). These receptors were obtained from a human donor who was either an allogeneic HSCT recipient or a stem cell or donor lymphocyte infusion donor (not recorded which). It is not recorded whose cells these are; they may come from a transplant donor. Each CDR3 is given with its conserved first and last residue. A D gene is named only where the DNA matches it firmly. The size of a clone is reported for some rows only, either as once, few or many, or as a class for expanded clones.

v_call,d_call,clone_size,j_call,cdr3_nt,cdr3_aa
TRBV18,NA,few,TRBJ2-3,TGTGCCAGCTCACCAAAAGATCGACGGGGGGCCGGCACAGATACGCAGTATTTT,CASSPKDRRGAGTDTQYF
TRBV5-1,NA,NA,TRBJ2-1,TGCGCCAGCAGCTCCTCTGGCGGGTGGGGAATAGAGTTCTTC,CASSSSGGWGIEFF
TRBV20-1,TRBD2,NA,TRBJ2-5,TGCAGTGCTAGAGATCCGACTAGCGGGGGGCAAGAGACCCAGTACTTC,CSARDPTSGGQETQYF
TRBV7-2,TRBD2,NA,TRBJ2-3,TGTGCCAGCAGCTCGGGACTATTCAGCACAGATACGCAGTATTTT,CASSSGLFSTDTQYF
TRBV20-1,TRBD1,few,TRBJ1-2,TGCAGTGCTAAGAGGACAGGGGGCTATGGCTACACCTTC,CSAKRTGGYGYTF
TRBV12-3/TRBV12-4,NA,NA,TRBJ2-5,TGTGCCAGCAGCAGGGCTCGAGTCACACAAGAGACCCAGTACTTC,CASSRARVTQETQYF
TRBV5-1,NA,many,TRBJ2-1,TGCGCCAGCAGCTCGGTTTCTAGCGTCCACAATGAGCAGTTCTTC,CASSSVSSVHNEQFF
TRBV2,NA,NA,TRBJ2-3,TGTGCCAGCAGCGACCTTTGGGGCCTCGCAGATACGCAGTATTTT,CASSDLWGLADTQYF
TRBV6-1,TRBD2,few,TRBJ2-3,TGTGCCAGCAGTGACCTCAGACTAGCGGGGGGGCAGGCAGATACGCAGTATTTT,CASSDLRLAGGQADTQYF
TRBV12-3/TRBV12-4,NA,few,TRBJ2-1,TGTGCCAGCAGCCCCGAACGATACTTCGATGAGCAGTTCTTC,CASSPERYFDEQFF
TRBV27,NA,NA,TRBJ1-1,TGTGCCAGCAGTCCGGGGATGGCGGGCACTGAAGCTTTCTTT,CASSPGMAGTEAFF
TRBV6-2/TRBV6-3,NA,NA,TRBJ1-1,TGTGCCAGCAGTTCCCCGATTTGGAACACTGAAGCTTTCTTT,CASSSPIWNTEAFF
TRBV9,NA,NA,TRBJ1-6,TGTGCCAGCAGCTCCGGGCGTCCACCCCTCCACTTT,CASSSGRPPLHF
TRBV27,NA,few,TRBJ2-4,TGTGCCAGCAGTTTATCGTACAGGGAGGGGGCCAAAAACATTCAGTACTTC,CASSLSYREGAKNIQYF
TRBV6-2/TRBV6-3,NA,NA,TRBJ2-3,TGTGCCAGCAGTTATCAGTCCGGATCCGATACGCAGTATTTT,CASSYQSGSDTQYF
TRBV5-4,NA,NA,TRBJ1-1,TGTGCCAGCAGCTTGAATGTAGGGTTTGTGGACACTGAAGCTTTCTTT,CASSLNVGFVDTEAFF
TRBV6-1,TRBD1,few,TRBJ1-1,TGTGCCAGCAAAACAGGGGTGAACACTGAAGCTTTCTTT,CASKTGVNTEAFF
TRBV11-2,NA,NA,TRBJ2-1,TGTGCCAGCAGCTTAGATCTTGGGATCTTTAGCTCCTACAATGAGCAGTTCTTC,CASSLDLGIFSSYNEQFF
TRBV28,NA,NA,TRBJ2-7,TGTGCCAGCAGATCCCGGCTTCCCTTCTCCTACGAGCAGTACTTC,CASRSRLPFSYEQYF